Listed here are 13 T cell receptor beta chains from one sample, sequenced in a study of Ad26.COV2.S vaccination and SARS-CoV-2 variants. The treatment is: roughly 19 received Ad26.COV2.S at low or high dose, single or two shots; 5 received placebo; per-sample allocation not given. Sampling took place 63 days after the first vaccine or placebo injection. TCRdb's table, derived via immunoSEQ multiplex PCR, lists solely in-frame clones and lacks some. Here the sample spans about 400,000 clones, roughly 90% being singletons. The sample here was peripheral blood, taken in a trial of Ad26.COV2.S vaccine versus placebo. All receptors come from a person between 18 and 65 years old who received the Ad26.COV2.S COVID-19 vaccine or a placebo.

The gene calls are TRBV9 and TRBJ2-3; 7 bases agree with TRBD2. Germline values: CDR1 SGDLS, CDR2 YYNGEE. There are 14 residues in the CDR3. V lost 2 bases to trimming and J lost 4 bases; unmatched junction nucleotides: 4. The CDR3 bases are TGTGCCAGCAGCGTTAGCGGGTCGTCAGATACGCAGTATTTT. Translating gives CASSVSGSSDTQYF. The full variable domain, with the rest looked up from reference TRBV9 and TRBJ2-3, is DSGVTQTPKHLITATGQRVTLRCSPRSGDLSVYWYQQSLDQGLQFLIQYYNGEERAKGNILERFSAQQFPDLHSELNLSSLELGDSALYFCASSVSGSSDTQYFGPGTRLTVL.

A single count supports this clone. DNA for the CDR3: TGCAGTGCTAGTTATCCGACAGGGGAGGGCACTGAAGCTTTCTTT. This gives the protein CSASYPTGEGTEAFF. V and J are TRBV20-1 and TRBJ1-1; 8 bases agree with TRBD1. V shed 3 bases and J 4 bases; nucleotides not matched to a gene: 10. Germline V gene data show CDR1 as DFQATT and CDR2 as SNEGSKA (reference sequence). This CDR3 is 15 amino acids long.

The CDR3 reads CASSQQGGSPLHF. The CDR3 DNA follows: TGCGCCAGCAGCCAACAGGGCGGCTCACCCCTCCACTTT. The genes are TRBV4-1 and TRBJ1-6, with TRBD1 as a possible D gene (5 bases). V was trimmed by 2 bases and J by 10 bases, leaving 9 bases between them. The CDR3 extends over 13 amino acids. CDR1 and CDR2 from the germline V gene are MGHRA and YSYEKL.

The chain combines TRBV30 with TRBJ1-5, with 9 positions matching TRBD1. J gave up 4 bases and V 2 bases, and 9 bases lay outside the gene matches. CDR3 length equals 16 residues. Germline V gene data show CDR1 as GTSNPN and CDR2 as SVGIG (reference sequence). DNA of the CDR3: TGTGCCTGGAGTTCGCCAACAGGGGGCTCAAATCAGCCCCAGCATTTT. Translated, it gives CAWSSPTGGSNQPQHF.

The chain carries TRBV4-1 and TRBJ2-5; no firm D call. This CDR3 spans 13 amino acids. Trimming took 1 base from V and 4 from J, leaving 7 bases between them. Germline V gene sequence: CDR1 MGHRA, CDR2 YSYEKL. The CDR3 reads CASSQVLGETQYF. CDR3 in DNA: TGCGCCAGCAGCCAAGTTCTGGGAGAGACCCAGTACTTC.

This chain's CDR3 is CASSPTPGQGEVGGYTF. CDR3 in DNA: TGTGCCAGCAGCCCTACCCCGGGACAGGGGGAGGTCGGCGGCTACACCTTC. The V gene is TRBV9, the J gene TRBJ1-2; 11 positions agree with TRBD1. Unmatched junction bases numbered 16, after V lost 4 bases and J lost 8 bases. Per germline, CDR1 SGDLS and CDR2 YYNGEE. This CDR3 contains 17 residues. Together with reference TRBV9 and TRBJ1-2, the CDR3 gives the full variable domain: DSGVTQTPKHLITATGQRVTLRCSPRSGDLSVYWYQQSLDQGLQFLIQYYNGEERAKGNILERFSAQQFPDLHSELNLSSLELGDSALYFCASSPTPGQGEVGGYTFGSGTRLTVV.

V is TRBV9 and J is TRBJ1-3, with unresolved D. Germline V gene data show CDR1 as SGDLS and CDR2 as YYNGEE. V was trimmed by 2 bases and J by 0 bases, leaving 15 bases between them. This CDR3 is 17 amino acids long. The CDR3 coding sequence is TGTGCCAGCAGCGTGGAGGGAGCTCCGAGCTCTGGAAACACCATATATTTT. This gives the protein CASSVEGAPSSGNTIYF.

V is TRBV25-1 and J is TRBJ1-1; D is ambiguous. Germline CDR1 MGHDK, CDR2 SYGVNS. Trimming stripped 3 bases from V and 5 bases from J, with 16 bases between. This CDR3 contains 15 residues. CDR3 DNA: TGTGCCAGCAGTGACCGGATAGGGTGGAGGACTGAAGCTTTCTTT. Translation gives CASSDRIGWRTEAFF.

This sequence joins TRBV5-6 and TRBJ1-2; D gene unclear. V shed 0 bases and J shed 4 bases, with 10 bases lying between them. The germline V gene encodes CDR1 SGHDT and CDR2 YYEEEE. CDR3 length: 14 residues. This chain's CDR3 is CASSLGADLYGYTF. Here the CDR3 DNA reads TGTGCCAGCAGCTTGGGGGCGGACCTCTATGGCTACACCTTC.

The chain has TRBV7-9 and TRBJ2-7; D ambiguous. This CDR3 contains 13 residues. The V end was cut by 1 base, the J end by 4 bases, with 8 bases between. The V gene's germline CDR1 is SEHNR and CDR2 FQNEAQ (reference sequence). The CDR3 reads CASSLELSYEQYF. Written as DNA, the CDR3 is TGTGCCAGCAGCTTAGAACTGTCTTACGAGCAGTACTTC.

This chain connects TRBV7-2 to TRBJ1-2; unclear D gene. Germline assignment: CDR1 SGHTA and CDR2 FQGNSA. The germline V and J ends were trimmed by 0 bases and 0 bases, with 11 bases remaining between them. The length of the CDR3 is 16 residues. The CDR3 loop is CASSLALWVSNYGYTF. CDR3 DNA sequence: TGTGCCAGCAGCTTAGCGCTTTGGGTTTCTAACTATGGCTACACCTTC. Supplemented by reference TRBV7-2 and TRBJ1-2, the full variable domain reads GAGVSQSPSNKVTEKGKDVELRCDPISGHTALYWYRQSLGQGLEFLIYFQGNSAPDKSGLPSDRFSAERTGGSVSTLTIQRTQQEDSAVYLCASSLALWVSNYGYTFGSGTRLTVV.

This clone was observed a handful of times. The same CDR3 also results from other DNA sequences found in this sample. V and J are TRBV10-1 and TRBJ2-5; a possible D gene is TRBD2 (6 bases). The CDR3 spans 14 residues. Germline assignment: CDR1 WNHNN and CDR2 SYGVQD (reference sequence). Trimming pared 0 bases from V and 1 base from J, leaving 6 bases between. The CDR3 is CASSESGGQETQYF. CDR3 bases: TGCGCCAGCAGTGAGTCGGGGGGCCAAGAGACCCAGTACTTC.

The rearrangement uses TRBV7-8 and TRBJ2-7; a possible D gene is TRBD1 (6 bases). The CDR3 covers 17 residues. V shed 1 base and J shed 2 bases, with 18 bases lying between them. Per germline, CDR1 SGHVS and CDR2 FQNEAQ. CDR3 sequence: CASSLGPKGRTAYEQYF. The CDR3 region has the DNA TGTGCCAGCAGCTTAGGTCCCAAGGGACGGACAGCCTACGAGCAGTACTTC.